These 25 T cell receptor beta chains were sequenced from one sample in a study of T cells after yellow fever vaccination. TCRdb re-derived calls from the 5' RACE reads in MiXCR, one entry per CDR3 protein. Of 610,000 or so distinct CDR3 sequences detected, 9% to 15% appear once; the ten largest clones hold under 15%. Sequenced here: PBMCs, sampled on the day of the yellow fever booster vaccination. The receptors were sampled from a man younger than 45 who received the YFV17D yellow fever vaccine.

This clonotype was observed a few times. V is TRBV10-3 and J is TRBJ2-1, with D uncertain. The germline V gene has CDR1 ENHRY and CDR2 SYGVKD. The CDR3 sequence is 15 residues long. V dropped 6 bases and J dropped 5 bases, with 17 bases sitting between them. The CDR3 here is CAISPSRNKNNEQFF. For the CDR3, the DNA is TGTGCCATCAGCCCTTCTAGGAACAAGAACAATGAGCAGTTCTTC.

The J gene is TRBJ2-7, the V gene TRBV18; no reliable D call. Germline CDR1 KGHSH, CDR2 LQKENI. The germline V and J ends were trimmed by 0 bases and 3 bases, with 12 bases remaining between them. This CDR3 has 15 residues. CDR3 coding DNA: TGTGCCAGCTCACCACCGGATTGGGCGGTCTACGAGCAGTACTTC. It is translated as CASSPPDWAVYEQYF.

The chain uses TRBV19 and TRBJ2-7; TRBD2 might be the D (5 bases). The V and J ends lost 5 bases and 6 bases respectively, with 20 bases between them. CDR1 is LNHDA, CDR2 SQIVND, per germline (reference sequence). This CDR3 spans 15 amino acids. Written as DNA, the CDR3 is TGTGCCAGTAGTCTACGGGGTAGTTCCCTCTCCGAGCAGTACTTC. Translated: CASSLRGSSLSEQYF.

The chain uses TRBV9 and TRBJ1-2; D call uncertain. The germline gives CDR1 SGDLS, CDR2 YYNGEE. V lost 0 bases and J lost 0, with 18 bases in between. This CDR3 is 18 amino acids long. The DNA for the CDR3 is TGTGCCAGCAGCGTAGGTGCCCAACAGCAACGTACTAACTATGGCTACACCTTC. This codes for CASSVGAQQQRTNYGYTF.

This clonotype was seen more than once but under ten times. J is TRBJ2-1 and V is TRBV6-2 or TRBV6-3, with TRBD2 as a possible D gene (5 bases). The CDR3 has 12 residues. CDR1 is MNHEY and CDR2 is SVGEGT in the germline V gene. The ends were cut back, 11 bases at V and 9 bases at J, with 17 bases in the middle. The CDR3 DNA is TGTGCCGCCGGGCGGGCCTATGGTGAGCAGTTCTTC. Encoded protein: CAAGRAYGEQFF.

This clonotype has just a few counts. CDR3 DNA sequence: TGTGCCTGGAGTGCGGGCGGTTCCTACAATGAGCAGTTCTTC. Residues: CAWSAGGSYNEQFF. The chain employs TRBV30 and TRBJ2-1, with D unclear. This CDR3 is 14 amino acids long. Germline lookup yields CDR1 GTSNPN and CDR2 SVGIG (reference sequence). V dropped 1 base and J dropped 1 base, with 8 bases sitting between them.

The chain is built from TRBV20-1 and TRBJ1-5; unclear D gene. This CDR3 is 14 amino acids long. CDR1 is DFQATT, CDR2 SNEGSKA, per germline (reference sequence). With 3 bases removed from V and 1 base from J, the gap between germline ends came to 10 bases. The CDR3 protein is CSASPPHSNQPQHF. The CDR3, as DNA: TGCAGTGCTAGCCCCCCCCACAGCAATCAGCCCCAGCATTTT.

This clonotype has only a few counts. The CDR3 region is CASSSDRGTNQPQHF. The CDR3 nucleotides are TGTGCCAGTAGTAGCGACAGGGGCACTAATCAGCCCCAGCATTTT. The chain links TRBV19 to TRBJ1-5; TRBD1 aligns across 8 bases. Germline V gene lookup returns CDR1 LNHDA and CDR2 SQIVND (reference sequence). The CDR3 runs 15 residues. Trimming removed 4 bases from V and 4 bases from J; junction bases left unmatched: 6.

This clonotype showed up just a few times. CDR3 nucleotides: TGTGCCAGCAGCCTAAGCAAGGGGGCGAGGGTCTACAATGAGCAGTTCTTC. Amino acids: CASSLSKGARVYNEQFF. The V call is TRBV4-2, the J call TRBJ2-1, with TRBD1 identical over 7 bases. The CDR3 is 17 amino acids. The trim removed 4 bases at V and 3 bases at J, leaving 12 bases unmatched. Germline V gene data show CDR1 as LGHNA and CDR2 as YNFKEQ.

This rearrangement joins TRBV29-1 to TRBJ2-7; D is undetermined. The CDR3 length is 13 residues. Germline V CDR1 and CDR2: SQVTM, ANQGSEA. The V gene lost 4 bases and the J gene lost 2 bases, with 12 bases spanning the gap. As DNA, the CDR3 is TGCAGCGTTGGCTCCGGGTTCACCTACGAGCAGTACTTC. Translated, it gives CSVGSGFTYEQYF.

The chain joins TRBV9 to TRBJ2-2, with D perhaps TRBD1 (6 bases). With 0 bases removed from V and 3 bases from J, the gap between germline ends came to 15 bases. The CDR3 is 17 residues long. Looked up from germline, CDR1 is SGDLS and CDR2 is YYNGEE. CDR3 sequence reads: CASSVELGAADTGELFF. The CDR3 DNA sequence: TGTGCCAGCAGCGTAGAGTTGGGGGCCGCCGACACCGGGGAGCTGTTTTTT.

This clonotype has only a few counts. This chain links TRBV29-1 with TRBJ2-3; no clear D. Germline CDR1 SQVTM, CDR2 ANQGSEA. Trimming pared 8 bases from V and 2 bases from J, leaving 20 bases between. The CDR3 is made up of 15 amino acids. CDR3 bases: TGCAGCTACCTCGGTCGCACCCCAGACACAGATACGCAGTATTTT. Translated: CSYLGRTPDTDTQYF.

The rearrangement links TRBV18 to TRBJ1-5; D unclear. Germline assignment: CDR1 KGHSH and CDR2 LQKENI. The CDR3 totals 13 residues. V was clipped by 3 bases and J by 8 bases, with 11 bases between them. This chain's CDR3 is CASSPNSKEPQHF. The CDR3 bases are TGTGCCAGCTCACCGAACAGCAAGGAGCCCCAGCATTTT.

This clonotype was found a few times. The V gene is TRBV30, the J gene TRBJ1-2, with D perhaps TRBD1 (6 bases). The CDR3 is 11 residues long. Germline lookup yields CDR1 GTSNPN and CDR2 SVGIG (reference sequence). V dropped 3 bases and J dropped 8 bases, with 10 bases sitting between them. The CDR3 coding sequence is TGTGCCTGGAGAGGGGGGAGGGGCTACACCTTC. Encoded protein: CAWRGGRGYTF.

This clonotype was counted a few times. The chain recombines TRBV20-1 with TRBJ2-1; TRBD2 matches 11 bases. Germline CDR1 and CDR2: DFQATT and SNEGSKA (reference sequence). The CDR3 is made up of 16 amino acids. V lost 4 bases to trimming and J lost 12 bases; unmatched junction nucleotides: 17. The chain's CDR3 is CSATSPPSGRRRMQFF. In DNA, the CDR3 is TGCAGTGCTACCTCTCCCCCTAGCGGGAGGCGCCGCATGCAGTTCTTC.

The rearrangement joins TRBV29-1 to TRBJ2-6; D is unresolved. The CDR3 runs 13 residues. The germline gives CDR1 SQVTM, CDR2 ANQGSEA. V shed 4 bases and J shed 0 bases, with 4 bases lying between them. The CDR3 DNA reads TGCAGCGTTGGCCACTCTGGGGCCAACGTCCTGACTTTC. Residues: CSVGHSGANVLTF.

This clonotype has a handful of counts. This chain links TRBV20-1 with TRBJ2-1; 7 bases line up with TRBD2. The junction had 7 bases not matched to a gene; V was cut back by 7 bases and J by 4 bases. The CDR3 spans 13 residues. The germline V gene encodes CDR1 DFQATT and CDR2 SNEGSKA (reference sequence). The chain's CDR3 is CSGSGGIYNEQFF. CDR3 nucleotides: TGCAGTGGGTCGGGAGGCATTTACAATGAGCAGTTCTTC.

The CDR3 sequence is CASSRRDRGYYGYTF. The CDR3 coding sequence is TGTGCCAGCAGCCGACGGGACAGGGGTTACTATGGCTACACCTTC. V gene TRBV7-9 combines with J gene TRBJ1-2; 10 bases map to TRBD1. This CDR3 contains 15 residues. CDR1 SEHNR and CDR2 FQNEAQ come from the germline V gene (reference sequence). V lost 5 bases and J lost 3; bases outside the gene matches: 6.

This clonotype was detected only a few times. The chain links TRBV20-1 to TRBJ2-7; 15 nucleotides agree with TRBD2. Per the germline V gene, CDR1 is DFQATT and CDR2 is SNEGSKA (reference sequence). Unmatched junction bases numbered 12, after V lost 4 bases and J lost 11 bases. The CDR3 spans 15 residues. The DNA of the CDR3 is TGCAGTGCTAATTCGGGACTAGCGGGAGGTTTTCTGGAGTACTTC. Amino acid sequence: CSANSGLAGGFLEYF.

J is TRBJ2-1 and V is TRBV14; D is perhaps TRBD1 (6 bases). V was shortened by 1 base and J by 10 bases, with 14 bases between the two germline ends. This CDR3 is 14 amino acids long. Germline lookup yields CDR1 SGHDN and CDR2 FVKESK. In DNA, the CDR3 is TGTGCCAGCAGCCAAGGACGACTGGGGGCCGAGCAGTTCTTC. Its translation is CASSQGRLGAEQFF.

The chain employs TRBV11-2 and TRBJ2-1; no clear D gene. V was clipped by 0 bases and J by 3 bases, with 9 bases between them. Per germline, CDR1 SGHAT and CDR2 FQNNGV. CDR3 size: 15 residues. CDR3 in amino acids: CASSLESGDYNEQFF. CDR3 coding DNA: TGTGCCAGCAGCTTAGAGAGTGGGGACTACAATGAGCAGTTCTTC.

This clonotype was seen a few times. This chain joins TRBV3-1 and TRBJ2-7; no firm D call. Trimming removed 3 bases from V and 2 bases from J, with 8 bases in between. Germline lookup yields CDR1 LGHDT and CDR2 YNNKEL (reference sequence). This CDR3 spans 13 amino acids. The CDR3 loop is CASSHQTPYEQYF. The CDR3 DNA sequence: TGTGCCAGCAGCCACCAAACCCCCTACGAGCAGTACTTC.

This clonotype has a handful of counts. The chain is built from TRBV10-3 and TRBJ1-5; TRBD1 matches at 10 bases. Germline V lookup: CDR1 ENHRY, CDR2 SYGVKD. The CDR3 covers 15 residues. After removal of 6 bases from V and 9 bases from J, the junction contained 11 bases not matched to a gene. In nucleotides, the CDR3 is TGTGCCATCAGCGGGACAGGGGAGGCCCGGGGGCCCCAGCATTTT. This sequence encodes CAISGTGEARGPQHF.

This clonotype was picked up many times. The V gene is TRBV28, the J gene TRBJ1-1; D is unresolved. V lost 6 bases to trimming and J lost 0 bases, with 2 bases between them. CDR1 and CDR2 (germline): MDHEN, SYDVKM. The CDR3 length is 11 residues. CDR3 coding DNA: TGTGCCAGCAGGATGAACACTGAAGCTTTCTTT. Protein product: CASRMNTEAFF. The full variable domain, completed using reference TRBV28 and TRBJ1-1, is DVKVTQSSRYLVKRTGEKVFLECVQDMDHENMFWYRQDPGLGLRLIYFSYDVKMKEKGDIPEGYSVSREKKERFSLILESASTNQTSMYLCASRMNTEAFFGQGTRLTVV.

V usage is TRBV5-6 and J usage is TRBJ2-1, with a weak D call TRBD1 (6 bases). The germline V gene has CDR1 SGHDT and CDR2 YYEEEE. The V end lost 3 bases, the J end lost 0 bases, and 16 bases lay between the germline ends. The CDR3 consists of 17 residues. The CDR3 DNA is TGTGCCAGCAGCTCCCTCACAGGGCCCAGCTCCTACAATGAGCAGTTCTTC. Translation: CASSSLTGPSSYNEQFF.